The entry below gives a single T cell receptor beta chain sequence along with its context. This sample was included in a study of long-term antiretroviral therapy in people with HIV. The V and J ends lost 2 bases and 4 bases, in that order; junction bases with no gene match: 3. The CDR3 totals 15 residues. The germline V gene encodes CDR1 SGHAT and CDR2 FQNNGV. With survey level as its setting, the immunoSEQ assay was v3.0. Sequenced by immunoSEQ multiplex PCR; TCRdb stores in-frame clones only, minus some. The data hold about 8,800 clones, with under 85% observed a single time. The chain couples TRBV11-2 to TRBJ2-7; TRBD2 aligns across 12 bases. The material was unsorted PBMCs, obtained 1.8 years before starting antiretroviral therapy. The sequence was obtained from a man aged 40-50 years with HIV. The CDR3 loop is CASSLQLAGGYEQYF. The CDR3 region has the DNA TGTGCCAGCAGCTTACAACTAGCGGGGGGATACGAGCAGTACTTC.